The next 17 T cell receptor beta chains were all read from a single sample in a study of blood T cell repertoires in COVID-19. Sequencing was performed with immunoSEQ multiplex PCR; in TCRdb, only in-frame clones are kept and a portion is missing. The repertoire holds roughly 120,000 clones, with about 82% as singletons. Specimen: peripheral blood. These receptors were collected from a human donor in a cohort sampled during active COVID-19.

This clone was seen at least ten times. The chain uses TRBV5-5 and TRBJ2-7; 8 nucleotides match TRBD2. The CDR3 totals 14 residues. The V segment lost 1 base and the J segment 3 bases; nucleotides outside the gene matches: 3. Germline CDR1 and CDR2: SGHKS and YYEKEE (reference sequence). The CDR3 reads CASSLLTSGYEQYF. Written as DNA, the CDR3 is TGTGCCAGCAGCTTGCTAACTAGCGGCTACGAGCAGTACTTC.

V and J are TRBV6-5 and TRBJ2-5; D is unclear. This CDR3 has 12 amino acids. CDR1 and CDR2 from the germline V gene are MNHEY and SVGAGI. V lost 6 bases and J lost 4, with 9 bases in between. The CDR3 nucleotides are TGTGCCAGCAGGACGGGTGTAGAGACCCAGTACTTC. Translating it yields CASRTGVETQYF.

CDR3 sequence reads: CASSQDCLAVRYEQYF. CDR3 bases: TGTGCCAGCAGCCAAGATTGTCTAGCGGTACGCTACGAGCAGTACTTC. The genes are TRBV3-1 (or the pseudogene TRBV3-2) and TRBJ2-7; the match to TRBD2 covers 7 bases. The length of the CDR3 is 16 residues. The V gene end was trimmed by 0 bases and the J gene end by 3 bases; junction bases not matched to a gene: 8. CDR1 and CDR2 from the germline V gene are LGHDT and YNNKEL (reference sequence).

The chain is built from TRBV2 and TRBJ2-2; D may be TRBD1 (6 bases). The CDR3 consists of 13 residues. Trimming removed 7 bases from V and 4 bases from J, with 10 bases in between. Per the germline V gene, CDR1 is SNHLY and CDR2 is FYNNEI. The CDR3 bases are TGTGCCAGCATTGGACAGCCCACCGGGGAGCTGTTTTTT. The encoded protein is CASIGQPTGELFF.

The gene calls are TRBV7-3 and TRBJ1-6; 9 nucleotides agree with TRBD1. Looked up from germline, CDR1 is SGHTA and CDR2 is FQGTGA. V was pared by 2 bases and J by 7 bases, with 6 bases of the junction left unmatched. The CDR3 has 16 amino acids. In nucleotides, the CDR3 is TGTGCCAGCAGCTTAGTGGGGGGACAGGGAAATTCACCCCTCCACTTT. This codes for CASSLVGGQGNSPLHF.

J is TRBJ2-7 and V is TRBV7-2; 8 positions agree with TRBD2. J gave up 6 bases and V 3 bases, and 16 bases lay outside the gene matches. The CDR3 totals 17 residues. The germline V gene has CDR1 SGHTA and CDR2 FQGNSA. The CDR3 DNA sequence: TGTGCCAGCAGCTTCATCGGTGGCAGCGGGAGATCAGGCGAGCAGTACTTC. Amino acid sequence: CASSFIGGSGRSGEQYF.

This chain connects TRBV7-9 to TRBJ2-3; D is ambiguous. The germline V gene encodes CDR1 SEHNR and CDR2 FQNEAQ (reference sequence). Trimming took 5 bases from V and 1 from J, leaving 10 bases between them. The CDR3 spans 14 residues. The CDR3 is CASSLGPGTDTQYF. The CDR3 DNA is TGTGCCAGCAGCCTAGGGCCCGGCACAGATACGCAGTATTTT.

The V call is TRBV4-2, the J call TRBJ2-1; a weak D match, TRBD2 (6 bases). Germline V gene data show CDR1 as LGHNA and CDR2 as YNFKEQ. The CDR3 is 17 amino acids. Trimming took 1 base from V and 0 from J, leaving 13 bases between them. The CDR3 region is CASSQGSGKSSYNEQFF. In DNA form, the CDR3 reads TGTGCCAGCAGCCAAGGTAGCGGCAAGAGCTCCTACAATGAGCAGTTCTTC.

This clone was seen more than once but under ten times. The rearrangement joins TRBV7-3 to TRBJ2-5; 9 bases align to TRBD2. The V segment lost 2 bases and the J segment 2 bases; nucleotides outside the gene matches: 6. Looked up from germline, CDR1 is SGHTA and CDR2 is FQGTGA. CDR3 length equals 16 residues. CDR3 loop: CASSLVGAGGQETQYF. DNA of the CDR3: TGTGCCAGCAGCTTAGTGGGCGCGGGAGGGCAAGAGACCCAGTACTTC.

The chain uses TRBV5-6 and TRBJ2-7; no firm D call. Germline V gives CDR1 SGHDT, CDR2 YYEEEE. CDR3 length equals 14 residues. With 4 bases removed from V and 5 bases from J, the gap between germline ends came to 16 bases. The CDR3 nucleotides are TGTGCCAGCAGCGGATTCTGGAGTGAAGACGAGCAGTACTTC. Amino acid sequence: CASSGFWSEDEQYF.

The V and J genes are TRBV6-2 or TRBV6-3 and TRBJ2-7; 14 bases match TRBD2. CDR3 size: 16 residues. V lost 6 bases and J lost 9; bases outside the gene matches: 13. Germline CDR1 MNHEY, CDR2 SVGEGT. The CDR3 sequence: CASSSTRLAGGQGQYF. CDR3 nucleotide sequence: TGTGCCAGCAGCTCTACCAGACTAGCGGGAGGGCAGGGGCAGTACTTC.

As DNA, the CDR3 is TGTGCCAGCAGCTTAGGTGGGACACGCACAGATACGCAGTATTTT. Its protein product is CASSLGGTRTDTQYF. V usage is TRBV7-9 and J usage is TRBJ2-3, with D possibly TRBD1 on 6 matching bases. This CDR3 is 15 amino acids long. CDR1 is SEHNR and CDR2 is FQNEAQ in the germline V gene (reference sequence). V was shortened by 1 base and J by 1 base, with 9 bases between the two germline ends.

This clone was observed a few times. This chain links TRBV19 with TRBJ1-5; a weak D match, TRBD1 (5 bases). V lost 5 bases, J lost 9 bases, and 11 bases lay in between. There are 12 residues in the CDR3. Germline V gene data show CDR1 as LNHDA and CDR2 as SQIVND (reference sequence). The CDR3 reads CASSLPGGPQHF. The CDR3 DNA follows: TGTGCCAGTAGTCTCCCCGGGGGGCCCCAGCATTTT.

The chain has TRBV12-5 and TRBJ2-3; TRBD2 matches at 7 bases. The CDR3 runs 15 residues. Trimming removed 5 bases from V and 4 bases from J; junction bases left unmatched: 9. CDR1 and CDR2 from the germline V gene are LGHNT and FRNRAP. CDR3 in DNA: TGTGCTAGTGGTCCCCGGACTAGTCTTGCAGATACGCAGTATTTT. Protein product: CASGPRTSLADTQYF.

In nucleotides, the CDR3 is TGTGCCAGCAGCCTACGGGGTTCCGGGGAGACCAGTTCAGATACGCAGTATTTT. The encoded protein is CASSLRGSGETSSDTQYF. The chain joins TRBV7-8 to TRBJ2-3; D might be TRBD2 (5 bases). With 5 bases removed from V and 4 bases from J, the gap between germline ends came to 25 bases. Germline V gene sequence: CDR1 SGHVS, CDR2 FQNEAQ. The CDR3 contains 18 residues.

The genes are TRBV29-1 and TRBJ2-2; TRBD2 is a possible D gene (6 bases). Trimming took 8 bases from V and 3 from J, leaving 13 bases between them. Germline-derived CDR1 and CDR2 are SQVTM and ANQGSEA. This CDR3 region has 13 residues. The CDR3 loop reads CSSLSGDTGELFF. CDR3 in DNA: TGCAGCTCCCTTTCGGGGGACACCGGGGAGCTGTTTTTT.

This chain connects TRBV18 to TRBJ2-3, with D perhaps TRBD1 (5 bases). V lost 2 bases, J lost 0 bases, and 12 bases lay in between. CDR3 size: 16 residues. Germline CDR1 and CDR2: KGHSH and LQKENI. The CDR3 is CASSPGWGESTDTQYF. The CDR3 DNA reads as TGTGCCAGCTCACCAGGGTGGGGCGAAAGCACAGATACGCAGTATTTT.